This T cell receptor (beta chain) was profiled in a study of blood T cell repertoires in COVID-19. Original processing notes: Researchers report that nucleated cell counts were estimated from reference gene primer amplification. TCRdb keeps only in-frame clones here, not all; method: immunoSEQ multiplex PCR. V, J and clone size reflect that table, while D and trimming were determined from the DNA. This sample carries about 260,000 clones, 80% to 90% of them seen once, and the ten largest clones take over 3.5%. The sequencing sample was made of PBMCs or T cells enriched from blood (not recorded which). This receptor was identified in a woman aged 25 to 39 with acute COVID-19.

The CDR3 reads CASSLNLASDTQYF. In DNA, the CDR3 is TGTGCCAGCAGCTTAAACCTAGCATCAGATACGCAGTATTTT. The chain uses TRBV7-3 and TRBJ2-3; TRBD2 is a possible D gene (5 bases). From germline, CDR1 is SGHTA and CDR2 FQGTGA. The CDR3 runs 14 residues. The ends were cut back, 1 base at V and 4 bases at J, with 9 bases in the middle. Full variable domain (missing parts from reference TRBV7-3 and TRBJ2-3): GAGVSQTPSNKVTEKGKYVELRCDPISGHTALYWYRQSLGQGPEFLIYFQGTGAADDSGLPNDRFFAVRPEGSVSTLKIQRTERGDSAVYLCASSLNLASDTQYFGPGTRLTVL.